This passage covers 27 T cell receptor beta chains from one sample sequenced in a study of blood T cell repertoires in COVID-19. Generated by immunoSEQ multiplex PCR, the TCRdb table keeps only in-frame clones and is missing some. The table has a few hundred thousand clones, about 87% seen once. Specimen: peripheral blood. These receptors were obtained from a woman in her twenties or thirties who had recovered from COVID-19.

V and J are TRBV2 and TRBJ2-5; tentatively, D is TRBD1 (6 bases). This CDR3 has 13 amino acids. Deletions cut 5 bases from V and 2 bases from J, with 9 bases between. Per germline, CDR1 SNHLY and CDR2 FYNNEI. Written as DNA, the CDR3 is TGTGCCAGCAGTCCGGACAGTCAAGAGACCCAGTACTTC. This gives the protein CASSPDSQETQYF. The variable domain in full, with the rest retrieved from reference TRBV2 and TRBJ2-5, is EPEVTQTPSHQVTQMGQEVILRCVPISNHLYFYWYRQILGQKVEFLVSFYNNEISEKSEIFDDQFSVERPDGSNFTLKIRSTKLEDSAMYFCASSPDSQETQYFGPGTRLLVL.

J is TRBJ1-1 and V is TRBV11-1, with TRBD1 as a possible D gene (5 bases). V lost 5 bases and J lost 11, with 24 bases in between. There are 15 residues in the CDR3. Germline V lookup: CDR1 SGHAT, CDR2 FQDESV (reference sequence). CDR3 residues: CASSPYGTPHDEAFF. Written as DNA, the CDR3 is TGTGCCAGCAGCCCATATGGGACTCCACACGACGAGGCTTTCTTT.

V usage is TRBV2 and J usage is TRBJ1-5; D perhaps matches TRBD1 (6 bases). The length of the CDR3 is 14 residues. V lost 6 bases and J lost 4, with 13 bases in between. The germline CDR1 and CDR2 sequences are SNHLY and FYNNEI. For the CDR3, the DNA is TGTGCCAGCAGCGGAACAGGGCTTAATCAGCCCCAGCATTTT. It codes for CASSGTGLNQPQHF. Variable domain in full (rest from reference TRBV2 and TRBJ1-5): EPEVTQTPSHQVTQMGQEVILRCVPISNHLYFYWYRQILGQKVEFLVSFYNNEISEKSEIFDDQFSVERPDGSNFTLKIRSTKLEDSAMYFCASSGTGLNQPQHFGDGTRLSIL.

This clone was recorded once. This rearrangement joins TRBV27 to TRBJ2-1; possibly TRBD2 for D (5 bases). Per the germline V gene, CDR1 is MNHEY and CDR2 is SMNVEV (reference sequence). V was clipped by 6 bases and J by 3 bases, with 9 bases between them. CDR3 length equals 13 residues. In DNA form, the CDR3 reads TGTGCCAGCAGGCCGGGAAACTACAATGAGCAGTTCTTC. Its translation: CASRPGNYNEQFF.

As DNA, the CDR3 is TGTGCCAGCAGCTTGGAGGTGCAATCCGTTGGCTACACCTTC. Translating it yields CASSLEVQSVGYTF. V and J are TRBV7-9 and TRBJ1-2; no clear D gene. Between the trimmed V and J ends, which lost 3 bases and 7 bases, there was a span of 15 bases. Per the germline V gene, CDR1 is SEHNR and CDR2 is FQNEAQ (reference sequence). The CDR3 is 14 residues long.

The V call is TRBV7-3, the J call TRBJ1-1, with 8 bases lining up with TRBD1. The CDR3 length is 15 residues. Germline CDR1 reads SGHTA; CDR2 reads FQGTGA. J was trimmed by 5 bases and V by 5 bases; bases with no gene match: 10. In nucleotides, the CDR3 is TGTGCCAGCAGCCGGACAGGGCAGAAAGGGACTGAAGCTTTCTTT. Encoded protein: CASSRTGQKGTEAFF.

The CDR3: CASSLRDRRSNEQFF. The DNA of the CDR3 is TGTGCCAGCAGCTTACGGGACAGGAGATCCAATGAGCAGTTCTTC. This rearrangement joins TRBV7-8 to TRBJ2-1, with 8 bases matching TRBD1. V lost 2 bases, J lost 6 bases, and 6 bases stayed unmatched. In germline, CDR1 is SGHVS, CDR2 FQNEAQ. The CDR3 is made up of 15 amino acids.

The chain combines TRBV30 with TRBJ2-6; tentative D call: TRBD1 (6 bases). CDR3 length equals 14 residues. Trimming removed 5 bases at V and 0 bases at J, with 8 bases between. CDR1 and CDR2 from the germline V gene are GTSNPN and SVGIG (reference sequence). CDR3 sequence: CAWGGSSGANVLTF. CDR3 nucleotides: TGTGCCTGGGGGGGCTCCTCTGGGGCCAACGTCCTGACTTTC.

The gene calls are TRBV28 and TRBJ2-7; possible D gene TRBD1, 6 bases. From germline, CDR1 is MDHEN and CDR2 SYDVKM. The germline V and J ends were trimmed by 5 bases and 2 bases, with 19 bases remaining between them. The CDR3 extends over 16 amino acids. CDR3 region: CASSVLWGPTAYEQYF. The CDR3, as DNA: TGTGCCAGCAGTGTCCTTTGGGGGCCAACAGCCTACGAGCAGTACTTC.

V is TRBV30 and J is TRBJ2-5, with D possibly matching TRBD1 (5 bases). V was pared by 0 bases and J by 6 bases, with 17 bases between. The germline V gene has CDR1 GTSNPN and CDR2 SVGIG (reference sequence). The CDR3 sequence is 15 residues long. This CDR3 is CAWSVPAAGRKTQYF. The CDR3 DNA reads TGTGCCTGGAGTGTACCGGCGGCAGGGCGAAAGACCCAGTACTTC.

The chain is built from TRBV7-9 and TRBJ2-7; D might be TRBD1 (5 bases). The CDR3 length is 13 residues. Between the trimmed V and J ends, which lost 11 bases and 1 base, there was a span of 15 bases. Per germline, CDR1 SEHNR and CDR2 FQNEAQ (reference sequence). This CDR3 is CAGMGRGSYEQYF. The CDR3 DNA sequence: TGTGCCGGAATGGGAAGGGGTTCCTACGAGCAGTACTTC.

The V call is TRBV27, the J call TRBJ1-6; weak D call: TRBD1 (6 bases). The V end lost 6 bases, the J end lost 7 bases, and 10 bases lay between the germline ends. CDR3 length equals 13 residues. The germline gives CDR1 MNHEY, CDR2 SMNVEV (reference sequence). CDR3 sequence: CASSRGRNSPLHF. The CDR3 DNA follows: TGTGCCAGCAGCAGGGGTAGGAATTCACCCCTCCACTTT.

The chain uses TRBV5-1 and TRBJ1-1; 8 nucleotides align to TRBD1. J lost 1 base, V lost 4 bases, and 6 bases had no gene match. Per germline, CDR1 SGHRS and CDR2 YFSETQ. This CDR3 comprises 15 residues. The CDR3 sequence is CASSIRQGTNTEAFF. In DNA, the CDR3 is TGCGCCAGCAGCATCCGACAGGGGACGAACACTGAAGCTTTCTTT.

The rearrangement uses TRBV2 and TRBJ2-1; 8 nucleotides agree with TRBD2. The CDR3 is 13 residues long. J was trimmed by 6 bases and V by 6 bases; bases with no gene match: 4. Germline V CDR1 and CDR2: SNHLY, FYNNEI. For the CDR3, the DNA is TGTGCCAGCAGCGAAAGCGGGAGCAATGAGCAGTTCTTC. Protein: CASSESGSNEQFF.

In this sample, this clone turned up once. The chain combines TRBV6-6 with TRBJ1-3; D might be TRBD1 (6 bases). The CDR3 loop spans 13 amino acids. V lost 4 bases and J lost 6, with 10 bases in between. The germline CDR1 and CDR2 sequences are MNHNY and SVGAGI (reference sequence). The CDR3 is CASSLQGENTIYF. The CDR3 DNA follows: TGTGCCAGCAGTTTACAGGGTGAAAACACCATATATTTT.

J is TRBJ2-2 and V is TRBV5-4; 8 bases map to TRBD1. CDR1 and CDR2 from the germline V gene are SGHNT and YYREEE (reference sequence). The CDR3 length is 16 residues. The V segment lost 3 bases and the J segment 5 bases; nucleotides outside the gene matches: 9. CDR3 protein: CASSYPTGDRTGELFF. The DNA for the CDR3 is TGTGCCAGCAGCTACCCGACAGGGGATCGGACCGGGGAGCTGTTTTTT.

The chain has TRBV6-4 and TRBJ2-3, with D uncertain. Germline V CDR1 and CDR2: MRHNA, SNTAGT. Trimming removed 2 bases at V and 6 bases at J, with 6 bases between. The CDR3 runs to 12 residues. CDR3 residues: CASSDGLDTQYF. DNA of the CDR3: TGTGCCAGCAGTGACGGCCTGGATACGCAGTATTTT.

CDR3 protein: CASSLGRQGGVNQPQHF. The DNA for the CDR3 is TGTGCCAGCAGCTTAGGTCGACAGGGGGGGGTCAATCAGCCCCAGCATTTT. The V gene is TRBV7-9, the J gene TRBJ1-5; TRBD1 aligns across 9 bases. This CDR3 region has 17 residues. Germline lookup yields CDR1 SEHNR and CDR2 FQNEAQ (reference sequence). V was pared by 1 base and J by 3 bases, with 7 bases of the junction left unmatched.

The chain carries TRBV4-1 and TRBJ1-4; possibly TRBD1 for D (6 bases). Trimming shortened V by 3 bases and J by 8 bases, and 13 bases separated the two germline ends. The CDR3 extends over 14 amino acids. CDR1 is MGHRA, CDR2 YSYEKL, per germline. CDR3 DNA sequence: TGCGCCAGCAGCCACCGTTTGACAGGCGAAAAACTGTTTTTT. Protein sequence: CASSHRLTGEKLFF.

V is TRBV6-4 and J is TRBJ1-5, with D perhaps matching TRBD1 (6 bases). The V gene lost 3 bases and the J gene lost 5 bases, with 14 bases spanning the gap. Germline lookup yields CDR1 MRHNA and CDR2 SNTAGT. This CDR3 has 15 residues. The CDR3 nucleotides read TGTGCCAGCAGTGAGTACAGGGAAGGTGATCAGCCCCAGCATTTT. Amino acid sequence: CASSEYREGDQPQHF.

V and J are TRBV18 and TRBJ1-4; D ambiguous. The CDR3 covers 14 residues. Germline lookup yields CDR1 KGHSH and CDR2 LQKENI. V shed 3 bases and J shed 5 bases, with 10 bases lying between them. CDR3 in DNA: TGTGCCAGCTCACCGGACGGGGTGAATGAAAAACTGTTTTTT. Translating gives CASSPDGVNEKLFF.

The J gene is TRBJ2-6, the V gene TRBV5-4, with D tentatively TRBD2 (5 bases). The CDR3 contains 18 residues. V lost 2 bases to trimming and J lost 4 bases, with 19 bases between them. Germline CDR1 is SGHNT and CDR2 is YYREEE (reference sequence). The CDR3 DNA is TGTGCCAGCAGCTTCGGAAGTCACGGAGGAGAGGGGGCCAACGTCCTGACTTTC. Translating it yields CASSFGSHGGEGANVLTF. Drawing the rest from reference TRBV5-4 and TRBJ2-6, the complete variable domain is ETGVTQSPTHLIKTRGQQVTLRCSSQSGHNTVSWYQQALGQGPQFIFQYYREEENGRGNFPPRFSGLQFPNYSSELNVNALELDDSALYLCASSFGSHGGEGANVLTFGAGSRLTVL.

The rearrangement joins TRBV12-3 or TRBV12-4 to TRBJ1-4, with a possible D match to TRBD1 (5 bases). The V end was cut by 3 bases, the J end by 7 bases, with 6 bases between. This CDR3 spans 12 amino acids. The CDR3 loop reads CASSFRGEKLFF. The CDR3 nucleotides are TGTGCCAGCAGTTTTAGGGGTGAAAAACTGTTTTTT.

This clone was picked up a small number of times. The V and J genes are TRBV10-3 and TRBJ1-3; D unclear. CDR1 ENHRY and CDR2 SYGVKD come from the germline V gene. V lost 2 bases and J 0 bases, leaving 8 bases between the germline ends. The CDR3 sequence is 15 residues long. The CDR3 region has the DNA TGTGCCATCAGTGAGCGGGTTATCTCTGGAAACACCATATATTTT. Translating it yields CAISERVISGNTIYF.

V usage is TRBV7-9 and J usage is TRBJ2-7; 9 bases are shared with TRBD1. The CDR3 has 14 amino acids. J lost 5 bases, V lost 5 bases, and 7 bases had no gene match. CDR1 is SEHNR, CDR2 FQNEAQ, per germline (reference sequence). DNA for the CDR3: TGTGCCAGCAGCCCGCGGGACAGGGTGGACGAGCAGTACTTC. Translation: CASSPRDRVDEQYF.

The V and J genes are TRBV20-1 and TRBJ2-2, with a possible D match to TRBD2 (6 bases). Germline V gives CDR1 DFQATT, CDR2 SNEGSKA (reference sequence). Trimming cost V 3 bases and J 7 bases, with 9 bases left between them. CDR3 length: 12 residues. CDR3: CSASIGGGELFF. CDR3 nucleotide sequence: TGCAGTGCTAGTATCGGGGGCGGGGAGCTGTTTTTT.

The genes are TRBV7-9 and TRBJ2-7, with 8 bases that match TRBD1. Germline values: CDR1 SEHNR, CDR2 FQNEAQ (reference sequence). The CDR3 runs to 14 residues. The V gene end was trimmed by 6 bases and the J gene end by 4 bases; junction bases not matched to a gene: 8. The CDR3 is CASSFGQGWYEQYF. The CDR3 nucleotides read TGTGCCAGCAGTTTCGGACAGGGATGGTACGAGCAGTACTTC.